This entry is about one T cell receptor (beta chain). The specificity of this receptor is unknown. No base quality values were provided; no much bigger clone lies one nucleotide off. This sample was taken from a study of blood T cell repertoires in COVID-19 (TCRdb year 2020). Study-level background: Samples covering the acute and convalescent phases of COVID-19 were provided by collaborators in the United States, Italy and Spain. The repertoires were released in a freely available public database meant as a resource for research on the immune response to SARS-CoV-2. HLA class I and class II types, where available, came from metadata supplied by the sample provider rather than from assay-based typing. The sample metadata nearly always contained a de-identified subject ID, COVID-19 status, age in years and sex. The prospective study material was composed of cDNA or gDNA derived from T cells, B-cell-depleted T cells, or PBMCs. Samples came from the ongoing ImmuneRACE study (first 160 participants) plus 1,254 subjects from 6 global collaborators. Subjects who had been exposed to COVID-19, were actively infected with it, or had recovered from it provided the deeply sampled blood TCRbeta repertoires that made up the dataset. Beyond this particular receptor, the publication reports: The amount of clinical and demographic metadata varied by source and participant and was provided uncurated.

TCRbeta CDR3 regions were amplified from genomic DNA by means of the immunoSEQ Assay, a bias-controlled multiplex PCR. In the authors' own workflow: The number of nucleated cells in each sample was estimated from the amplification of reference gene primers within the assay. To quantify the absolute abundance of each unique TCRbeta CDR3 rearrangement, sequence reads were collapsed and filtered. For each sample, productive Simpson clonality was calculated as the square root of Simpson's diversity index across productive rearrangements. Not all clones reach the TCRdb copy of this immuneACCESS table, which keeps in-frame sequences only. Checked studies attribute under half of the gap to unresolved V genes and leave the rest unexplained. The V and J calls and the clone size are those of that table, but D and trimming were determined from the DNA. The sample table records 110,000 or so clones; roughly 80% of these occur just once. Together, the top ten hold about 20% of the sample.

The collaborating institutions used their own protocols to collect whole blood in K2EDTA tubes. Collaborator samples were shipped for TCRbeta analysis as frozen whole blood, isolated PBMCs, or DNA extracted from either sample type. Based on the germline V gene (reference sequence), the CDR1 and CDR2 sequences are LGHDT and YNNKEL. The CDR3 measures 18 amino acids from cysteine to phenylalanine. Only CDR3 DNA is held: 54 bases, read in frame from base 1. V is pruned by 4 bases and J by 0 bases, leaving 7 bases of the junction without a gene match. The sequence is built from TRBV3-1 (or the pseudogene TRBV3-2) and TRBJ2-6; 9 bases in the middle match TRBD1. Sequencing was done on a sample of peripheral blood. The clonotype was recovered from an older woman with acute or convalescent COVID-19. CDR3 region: CASSRAGTGFSGANVLTF. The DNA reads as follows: TGTGCCAGCAGCCGAGCCGGGACAGGGTTCTCTGGGGCCAACGTCCTGACTTTC.